This entry is about one T cell receptor beta chain. The antigen remains undetermined. The CDR3 covers 14 residues. This entry comes from a study of T cell responses to AZD1222 COVID-19 vaccine. Study-wide findings and caveats: A rise in Spike-specific TCR breadth and depth followed two AZD1222 doses. Donors were chiefly white British, with a greater number of females, and clonal diversity was perhaps underestimated. Vaccine-associated CD4 TCRs ranged over spike, dominating at 160-218 and 743-854.

The repertoire was sequenced with immunoSEQ multiplex PCR; TCRdb's copy has only in-frame clones and lacks some. The sample consists of 100,000 or so clones, about nine tenths of them appearing once. This clonotype originated in an adult in good health. V and J are TRBV21-1 and TRBJ2-7; the tabulated D call, TRBD1, remains unverified against the DNA. TRBV21-1 is termed a pseudogene. The material sequenced was peripheral blood, taken on day 0 of AZD1222 vaccination. The CDR3 DNA sequence: TGTGCCAGCAGCAAAGGATTCAGGGCCTACGAGCAGTACTTC. Encoded protein: CASSKGFRAYEQYF.